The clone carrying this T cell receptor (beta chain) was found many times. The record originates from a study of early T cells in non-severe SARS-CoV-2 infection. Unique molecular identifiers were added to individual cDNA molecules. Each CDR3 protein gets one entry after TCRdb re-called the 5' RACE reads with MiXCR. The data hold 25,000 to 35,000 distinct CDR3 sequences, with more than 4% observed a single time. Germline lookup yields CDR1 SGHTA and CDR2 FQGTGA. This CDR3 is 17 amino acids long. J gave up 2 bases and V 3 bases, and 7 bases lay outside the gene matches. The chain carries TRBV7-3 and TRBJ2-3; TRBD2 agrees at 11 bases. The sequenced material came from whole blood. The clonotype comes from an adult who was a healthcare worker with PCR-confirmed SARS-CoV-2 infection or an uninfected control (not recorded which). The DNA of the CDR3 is TGTGCCAGCAGCTTCAGACCGGGACTAGCGGTCACAGATACGCAGTATTTT. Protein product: CASSFRPGLAVTDTQYF.